The entry that follows covers one T cell receptor beta chain sequence. The V gene end was trimmed by 4 bases and the J gene end by 2 bases; junction bases not matched to a gene: 7. The CDR3 runs to 15 residues. The germline V gene encodes CDR1 KGHSH and CDR2 LQKENI. The protocol was immunoSEQ multiplex PCR, while the TCRdb copy is restricted to in-frame clones and leaves out a portion. Among 550,000 to 800,000 clones listed, approximately 85% were seen once. This specimen comes from a study of shared T cell receptors in the human thymus. This same sample was also taken into another study, of human thymus T cells.

The rearrangement links TRBV18 to TRBJ2-7; the match to TRBD1 covers 8 bases. This clonotype was obtained from a girl under two years old with a congenital heart defect. Sequencing was carried out using thymocytes. The CDR3 DNA sequence: TGTGCCAGCTCACTCACGACAGGGGAACCCTACGAGCAGTACTTC. It specifies CASSLTTGEPYEQYF.